This T cell receptor (beta chain) stems from a study of shared clonotypes between healthy human individuals. Several immunoSEQ 96-well plates shared each subset's DNA, each plate a replicate. Produced via immunoSEQ multiplex PCR; TCRdb's table is partial and in-frame only. In the table there are millions of clones, 90% to 95% of which are singletons. V was clipped by 0 bases and J by 0 bases, with 11 bases between them. The CDR3 has 16 residues. Germline V gene lookup returns CDR1 GTSNPN and CDR2 SVGIG (reference sequence). This chain uses TRBV30 with TRBJ2-2, with unresolved D. Sequencing was done on a sample of naive CD4+ T cells sorted from blood. Subset reported: CD45RA+ positively selected. This receptor was taken from a man younger than 35 in good health. Here the CDR3 reads CAWSVLWQANTGELFF. The CDR3 nucleotides are TGTGCCTGGAGTGTACTTTGGCAGGCGAACACCGGGGAGCTGTTTTTT.